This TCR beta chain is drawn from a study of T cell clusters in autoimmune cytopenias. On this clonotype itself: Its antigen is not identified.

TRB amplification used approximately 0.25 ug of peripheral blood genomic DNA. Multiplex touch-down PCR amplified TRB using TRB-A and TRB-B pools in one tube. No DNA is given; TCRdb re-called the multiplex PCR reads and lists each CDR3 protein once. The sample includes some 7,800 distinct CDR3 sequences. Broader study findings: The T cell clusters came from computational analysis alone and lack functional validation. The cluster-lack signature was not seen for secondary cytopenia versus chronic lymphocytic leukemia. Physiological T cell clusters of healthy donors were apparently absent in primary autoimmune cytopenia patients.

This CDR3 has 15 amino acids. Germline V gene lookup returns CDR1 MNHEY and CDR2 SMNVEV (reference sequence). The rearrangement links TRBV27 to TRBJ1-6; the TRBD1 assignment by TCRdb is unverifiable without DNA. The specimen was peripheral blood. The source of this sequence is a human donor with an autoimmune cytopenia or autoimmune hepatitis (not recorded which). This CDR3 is CASSLWRGGNSPLHF.